Listed here are 17 T cell receptor beta chains from one sample, sequenced in a study of cytomegalovirus exposure and HLA in healthy donors. PCR used 60 Vbeta primers and 13 Jbeta primers. Clones were sequenced by immunoSEQ multiplex PCR, and TCRdb holds only the in-frame ones, with some missing. The sample carries 300,000 or so clones, just under 85% recorded once. The specimen was PBMCs. The source of these receptors is a woman aged 40 to 55 in good health and CMV-seropositive.

This clone is termed medium-sized. The chain employs TRBV28 and TRBJ2-3; TRBD2 matches at 10 bases. The ends lost 10 bases at V and 4 bases at J; junction bases unmatched: 8. The CDR3 has 14 residues. In germline, CDR1 is MDHEN, CDR2 SYDVKM. Here the CDR3 reads CATSPGTSADTQYF. CDR3 DNA sequence: TGTGCCACCTCCCCCGGGACTAGCGCAGATACGCAGTATTTT.

The chain recombines TRBV6-5 with TRBJ2-7; 7 bases fit TRBD1. Germline V gene lookup returns CDR1 MNHEY and CDR2 SVGAGI. The CDR3 totals 14 residues. The V and J ends lost 7 bases and 6 bases, in that order; junction bases with no gene match: 12. The CDR3 coding sequence is TGTGCCAGCACCTTAGGACAGGCTGGAGGCGAGCAGTACTTC. It encodes CASTLGQAGGEQYF.

This clone has a handful of counts. This rearrangement joins TRBV5-6 to TRBJ2-4; D may be TRBD1 (5 bases). Between the trimmed V and J ends, which lost 4 bases and 5 bases, there was a span of 19 bases. The CDR3 consists of 16 residues. From germline, CDR1 is SGHDT and CDR2 YYEEEE. The CDR3 bases are TGTGCCAGCAGCCTCCGTTATGCAGGGCCACAAAACATTCAGTACTTC. It specifies CASSLRYAGPQNIQYF.

This clone was recorded a few times. The chain uses TRBV5-6 and TRBJ2-7, with 9 bases matching TRBD2. The germline V gene encodes CDR1 SGHDT and CDR2 YYEEEE. Trimming at V came to 4 bases and at J to 2 bases, leaving 7 bases not matched to a gene. The length of the CDR3 is 15 residues. CDR3 amino acids: CASSPAGGVAYEQYF. CDR3 nucleotides: TGTGCCAGCAGCCCGGCGGGGGGGGTCGCCTACGAGCAGTACTTC. The full variable domain, rest sourced from reference TRBV5-6 and TRBJ2-7, is DAGVTQSPTHLIKTRGQQVTLRCSPKSGHDTVSWYQQALGQGPQFIFQYYEEEERQRGNFPDRFSGHQFPNYSSELNVNALLLGDSALYLCASSPAGGVAYEQYFGPGTRLTVT.

The chain couples TRBV7-9 to TRBJ1-5, with D unresolved. Trimming pared 1 base from V and 0 bases from J, leaving 7 bases between. The CDR3 has 15 amino acids. Germline V gives CDR1 SEHNR, CDR2 FQNEAQ (reference sequence). The CDR3 sequence: CASSLDSPSNQPQHF. CDR3 sequence (DNA): TGTGCCAGCAGCTTAGATAGCCCTAGCAATCAGCCCCAGCATTTT.

The J gene is TRBJ1-5, the V gene TRBV6-5, with 9 bases that match TRBD1. The trim removed 6 bases at V and 5 bases at J, leaving 5 bases unmatched. The CDR3 spans 14 residues. Germline values: CDR1 MNHEY, CDR2 SVGAGI. The CDR3 bases are TGTGCCAGCAGGACGGGACAGGGAGATCAGCCCCAGCATTTT. It specifies CASRTGQGDQPQHF.

The rearrangement links TRBV7-9 to TRBJ1-2; TRBD1 aligns across 10 bases. V lost 6 bases to trimming and J lost 6 bases; unmatched junction nucleotides: 4. CDR1 and CDR2 (germline): SEHNR, FQNEAQ (reference sequence). This CDR3 is 13 amino acids long. CDR3 sequence: CASRTTGGHGYTF. DNA for the CDR3: TGTGCCAGCAGAACGACAGGGGGCCATGGCTACACCTTC.

The chain has TRBV5-1 and TRBJ1-1; D remains ambiguous. CDR1 and CDR2 (germline): SGHRS, YFSETQ. The CDR3 totals 14 residues. V was cut by 0 bases and J by 0 bases, with 6 bases left in between. Here the CDR3 reads CASSLVGLNTEAFF. CDR3 nucleotide sequence: TGCGCCAGCAGCTTGGTGGGCCTGAACACTGAAGCTTTCTTT.

The rearrangement links TRBV6-5 to TRBJ1-5; possible D gene TRBD1, 5 bases. Germline assignment: CDR1 MNHEY and CDR2 SVGAGI. This CDR3 comprises 13 residues. The germline V and J ends were trimmed by 7 bases and 4 bases, with 11 bases remaining between them. The CDR3 here is CASTHPGNQPQHF. In nucleotides, the CDR3 is TGTGCCAGCACCCACCCAGGGAATCAGCCCCAGCATTTT.

The rearrangement joins TRBV20-1 to TRBJ2-1; D unclear. V was shortened by 6 bases and J by 5 bases, with 5 bases between the two germline ends. The CDR3 covers 10 residues. The germline CDR1 and CDR2 sequences are DFQATT and SNEGSKA (reference sequence). CDR3 coding DNA: TGCAGTGCAACTCACAATGAGCAGTTCTTC. Translation: CSATHNEQFF.

The V call is TRBV28, the J call TRBJ1-5; unclear D gene. This CDR3 has 15 residues. The V end was cut by 1 base, the J end by 2 bases, with 9 bases between. The germline V gene encodes CDR1 MDHEN and CDR2 SYDVKM. The CDR3 region is CASSLFGQGNQPQHF. The DNA for the CDR3 is TGTGCCAGCAGTTTATTTGGGCAAGGCAATCAGCCCCAGCATTTT.

CDR3 region: CASSSYRGMWYGYTF. Written as DNA, the CDR3 is TGTGCCAGTAGTTCCTACAGGGGCATGTGGTATGGCTACACCTTC. V usage is TRBV19 and J usage is TRBJ1-2; 7 nucleotides agree with TRBD1. J lost 5 bases, V lost 5 bases, and 11 bases had no gene match. The CDR3 is 15 amino acids. The V gene's germline CDR1 is LNHDA and CDR2 SQIVND (reference sequence).

The chain uses TRBV7-9 and TRBJ2-5; maybe TRBD2 (5 bases). The V and J ends lost 3 bases and 4 bases respectively, with 15 bases between them. Germline V CDR1 and CDR2: SEHNR, FQNEAQ (reference sequence). The CDR3 is made up of 15 amino acids. The CDR3 DNA reads as TGTGCCAGCAGCTTGTCAACTAGGAACGGAGAGACCCAGTACTTC. This encodes CASSLSTRNGETQYF.

The V call is TRBV6-5, the J call TRBJ1-5; TRBD1 matches at 8 bases. This CDR3 comprises 14 residues. V lost 6 bases, J lost 3 bases, and 4 bases stayed unmatched. Germline V CDR1 and CDR2: MNHEY, SVGAGI. The CDR3 sequence: CASSQDRVNQPQHF. In DNA, the CDR3 is TGTGCCAGCAGCCAGGACAGGGTCAATCAGCCCCAGCATTTT.

This clone was seen a single time. The chain couples TRBV27 to TRBJ2-3; 10 nucleotides match TRBD2. In germline, CDR1 is MNHEY, CDR2 SMNVEV (reference sequence). The CDR3 spans 15 residues. V lost 6 bases and J lost 0; bases outside the gene matches: 3. The CDR3 sequence: CASSRTSGSTDTQYF. Written as DNA, the CDR3 is TGTGCCAGCAGCCGGACTAGCGGAAGCACAGATACGCAGTATTTT.

The DNA for the CDR3 is TGTGCCTGGAGTGTAAGCTTATTGAATGAGCAGTTCTTC. Residues: CAWSVSLLNEQFF. The chain has TRBV30 and TRBJ2-1; D call uncertain. The CDR3 covers 13 residues. V lost 0 bases to trimming and J lost 7 bases, with 10 bases between them. In germline, CDR1 is GTSNPN, CDR2 SVGIG (reference sequence).

This CDR3 reads CASRRQGVLAGGPANEQFF. The DNA for the CDR3 is TGTGCCAGCAGGAGACAGGGGGTGCTAGCGGGAGGCCCCGCCAATGAGCAGTTCTTC. V is TRBV28 and J is TRBJ2-1, with 11 bases identical to TRBD2. Germline CDR1 reads MDHEN; CDR2 reads SYDVKM. V lost 6 bases, J lost 6 bases, and 19 bases stayed unmatched. The CDR3 runs 19 residues.